These T cell receptor beta chains were read from a single sample in a study of post-analysis software for immune sequencing data. TCRdb processed the PCR reads anew with MiXCR; each CDR3 protein has one entry. The sample includes about 680,000 distinct CDR3 sequences, roughly three fifths of them seen just once. The sequencing input was blood. These TCRs come from a girl aged 2 to 10 with multiple sclerosis. The conserved cysteine and the conserved F or W are not part of the CDR3 here.

14,TRBJ2-1,TRBV11-2,ASSLSAGTSYNEQF
14,TRBJ2-5,TRBV5-1,ASSLDGGGYQETQY
14,TRBJ1-6,TRBV3-1,ASSQSGGLSNSPLH
11,TRBJ2-3,TRBV20-1,SAGTGARDTQY
13,TRBJ2-6,TRBV24-1,ATSEAGAGANVLT
14,TRBJ2-1,TRBV20-1,SASGLAGGQGNEQF
11,TRBJ2-5,TRBV7-2,ASSFSRGETQY
13,TRBJ1-6,TRBV7-9,ASSLGDSYNSPLH
12,TRBJ2-1,TRBV5-1,ASSLSQVVGEQF
12,TRBJ1-4,TRBV7-2,ASSLQGADEKLF
13,TRBJ2-1,TRBV11-2,ASTDGRGDYNEQF
14,TRBJ1-1,TRBV5-6,ASSLLKSSMNTEAF
16,TRBJ2-1,TRBV20-1,SARPPSGRAGGYNEQF
14,TRBJ2-1,TRBV4-3,ASSQDLAGSYNEQF
11,TRBJ2-3,TRBV7-9,ASSSSGSDTQY
11,TRBJ2-1,TRBV12-3/TRBV12-4,ASSPRTGLSPF
13,TRBJ2-1,TRBV20-1,SARAGVSSYNEQF
14,TRBJ2-1,TRBV12-3/TRBV12-4,ASSFGGPPTNQEQF
11,TRBJ2-7,TRBV5-1,ASSWDRGDEQY
13,TRBJ2-1,TRBV20-1,SARPSDRSYNEQF
11,TRBJ1-5,TRBV12-3/TRBV12-4,ASSLVAPQPQH
11,TRBJ1-4,TRBV20-1,SARASLNEKLF
13,TRBJ2-7,TRBV7-6,ASSATRDSLNEQY
14,TRBJ1-2,TRBV5-5,ASSSGQGNSWNGYT
12,TRBJ2-3,TRBV6-1,ASSQNYGTDTQY
14,TRBJ2-5,TRBV5-1,ASSSSGTGGMETQY
14,TRBJ2-1,TRBV7-9,ASSLASGRRLNEQF
10,TRBJ2-3,TRBV29-1,SVGVHTDTQY
11,TRBJ1-4,TRBV29-1,SVVGRGSEKLF